This T cell receptor beta chain was captured in a study of T cells in Graves' hyperthyroidism and ophthalmopathy (dated by TCRdb to the late 2010s). Regarding the study in general: A discovery cohort of approximately 97 patients, 43 with Graves' ophthalmopathy and 55 to 60 with stable Graves' hyperthyroidism, was used to find distinguishing TCR V-J signatures. Prospective prediction of ophthalmopathy was tested in an independent validation cohort of approximately 18 hyperthyroidism patients and around 16 patients who later progressed to ophthalmopathy. For training and testing, the roughly 93 patients in the discovery cohort were randomly divided in a 7:3 ratio. The study also compared thyroid tissue and blood T-cell repertoires from over 5 Graves' hyperthyroidism patients. Following sampling, methimazole starting at 30 mg daily was given to hyperthyroidism patients, and high-dose intravenous methylprednisolone was given to ophthalmopathy patients. According to the paper, TCR Vbeta CDR3 sequencing was carried out on 135 peripheral blood samples, which came from fewer than 50 ophthalmopathy, 80 or so hyperthyroidism and roughly 17 progressor patients. Broader findings and caveats from the paper: Most expanded thyroid clonotypes (frequency above 0.001) were also detected in blood, suggesting blood repertoires may reflect thyroid immune responses. In validation, progression to ophthalmopathy was predicted by the model with around 71% sensitivity and roughly 76% specificity, a median of approximately 6.5 months before onset. Sample size was not statistically predetermined, and investigators were not blinded to group allocation. A model built on a 13 V-J signature distinguished ophthalmopathy from stable hyperthyroidism, reaching approximately 89% sensitivity and around 81% specificity in cross-validation and 80%/75% in testing.

Exclusion was applied to patients with uncontrolled infections, other autoimmune diseases, pregnancy or lactation. Clinical symptoms, serum thyroxine and TRAb, thyroid ultrasound, and orbital computed tomography formed the basis for the diagnoses. Total RNA was extracted with Trizol reagent, and quality was checked on an Agilent 2100 Bioanalyzer. The TCR beta CDR3 regions were amplified from RNA transcripts. A first-round RT-PCR of the TCR CDR3 used the HTBI primer set with the Qiagen OneStep RT-PCR kit. A second multiplex PCR round built the libraries, followed by size selection and purification. Libraries were sequenced paired-end with 100 bp reads on an Illumina HiSeq2000. Turning to the authors' computational methods: SOAPnuke was used to process the raw data, throwing out any read that contained adapters or uncalled bases, had a mean Phred below 15, or lacked an exact constant-primer or identifier match. COPE v1.2.5 was used to merge high-quality paired reads, and clonotypes were defined as unique nucleotide sequences. Clonotypes were aligned to IMGT TRBV, TRBD and TRBJ reference segments using MiTCR v1.1. The analysis included only V-J combinations with a frequency above 0.0001, which together covered approximately 99% of the repertoires. The TCS score was defined as the ratio of F50 (clonal expansion) to E x V (chaos), calculated using BLOSUM62-based TCRdist between CDR3 peptides within each V-J. Welch's t-statistics and random forest reduced around 550 V-J features to about 12, which were used in a naive Bayes classifier (R e1071). The similarity between thyroid and blood repertoires was quantified using the Morisita-Horn index. TCRdb trimmed the raw reads at Q25, called clones with MiXCR and kept productive beta chains. Identical CDR3 protein sequences are pooled into one entry, listed with their most common genes and DNA. TCRdb's processing, not the authors', yielded these V and J calls. The sample table shows 500,000 to 600,000 distinct CDR3 sequences, and around 45% are seen once. The ten largest clones capture 15% to 20% of the sample.

At least ten counts were recorded for this clonotype. This clone's antigen is unknown. No clone much larger than this one lies a single base away; base qualities are absent. Sequencing was performed on peripheral blood or thyroid tissue (not recorded which). The receptor was derived from an adult woman with Graves' disease, either hyperthyroidism or ophthalmopathy (not recorded which).

CDR3 protein: CASSRTNQPQHF. The nucleotides read TGTGCCAGCTCGCGGACTAATCAGCCCCAGCATTTT. The sequence joins TRBV2 to TRBJ1-5, with no confident D gene call. The germline V gene gives CDR1 as SNHLY and CDR2 as FYNNEI. Trimming removed 8 bases from V and 4 bases from J, leaving 9 bases between the germline ends. Taken from cysteine to phenylalanine, the CDR3 has 12 residues. The CDR3 DNA has 36 bases and is translated from base 1.